The present T cell receptor (beta chain) was sequenced within a study of blood T cell repertoires in COVID-19. V was clipped by 0 bases and J by 7 bases, with 25 bases between them. Looked up from germline, CDR1 is SGHKS and CDR2 is YYEKEE (reference sequence). This CDR3 region has 19 residues. Sequencing was performed with immunoSEQ multiplex PCR; in TCRdb, only in-frame clones are kept and a portion is missing. Of 350,000 to 550,000 clones listed, about 89% are singletons. The receptor comes from a woman younger than 45 with acute or convalescent COVID-19. Sequences were obtained from peripheral blood. The chain links TRBV5-5 to TRBJ2-2, with D uncertain. This CDR3 is CASSLVPTVRATTGGELFF. The CDR3 nucleotides are TGTGCCAGCAGCTTGGTCCCCACCGTTAGAGCCACTACCGGCGGGGAGCTGTTTTTT. The whole variable domain, filled in from reference TRBV5-5 and TRBJ2-2, reads DAGVTQSPTHLIKTRGQQVTLRCSPISGHKSVSWYQQVLGQGPQFIFQYYEKEERGRGNFPDRFSARQFPNYSSELNVNALLLGDSALYLCASSLVPTVRATTGGELFFGEGSRLTVL.